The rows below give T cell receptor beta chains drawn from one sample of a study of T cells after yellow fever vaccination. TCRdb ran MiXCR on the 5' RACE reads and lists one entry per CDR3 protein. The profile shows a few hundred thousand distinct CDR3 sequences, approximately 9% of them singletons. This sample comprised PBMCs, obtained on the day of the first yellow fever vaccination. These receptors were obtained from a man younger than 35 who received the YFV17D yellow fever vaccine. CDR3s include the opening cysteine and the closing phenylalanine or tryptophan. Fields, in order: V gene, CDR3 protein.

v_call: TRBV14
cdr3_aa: CASSQDQWETQYF

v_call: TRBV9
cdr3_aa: CASSQGGDTEAFF

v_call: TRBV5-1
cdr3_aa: CASSLGAGKYEQYF

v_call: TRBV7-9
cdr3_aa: CASRGPGQGKSYEQYF

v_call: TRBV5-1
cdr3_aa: CASSSSPGTEQNIQYF

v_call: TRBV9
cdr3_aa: CASSVGPQGAESYNSPLHF

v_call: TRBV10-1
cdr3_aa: CASRAGALYYEQYF

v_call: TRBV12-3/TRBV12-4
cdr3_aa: CASSLRRGGLGEQFF

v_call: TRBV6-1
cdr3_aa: CASNGGWADTQYF

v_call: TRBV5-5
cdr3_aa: CASSFEDQETQYF

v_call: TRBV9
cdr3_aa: CASSVGGSGANVLTF

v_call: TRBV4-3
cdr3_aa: CASGGRYASGELFF

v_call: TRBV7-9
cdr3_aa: CASSFRGVLGDEQFF

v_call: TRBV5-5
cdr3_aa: CASSLGSLGGGETQYF

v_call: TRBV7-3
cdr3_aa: CASSLNPGTGTGAVGYTF

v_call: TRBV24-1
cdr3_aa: CATSDLRDSQDTQYF

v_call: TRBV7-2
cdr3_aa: CASSSLPSLYEKLFF

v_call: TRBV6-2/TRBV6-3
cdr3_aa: CAGKTVGRDTQYF

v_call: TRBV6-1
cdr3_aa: CASSPLFDYTLADTQYF

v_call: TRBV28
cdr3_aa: CASSSGTYLGYEQYF

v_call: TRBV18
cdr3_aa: CASSPYPGQGNYGYTF

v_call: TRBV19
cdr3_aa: CASSIRDSYEQYF

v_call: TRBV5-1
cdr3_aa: CASSLEAGGVSKNIQYF

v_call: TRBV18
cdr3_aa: CASSQGQGNPYGYTF

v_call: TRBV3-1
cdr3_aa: CASSQVPRWGNEQFF

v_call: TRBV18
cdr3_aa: CASSPPGSYEQYF

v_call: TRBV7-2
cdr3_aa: CASSSELAAETQYF

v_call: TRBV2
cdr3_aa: CASSVHEQYF

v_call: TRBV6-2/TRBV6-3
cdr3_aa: CASSYEEEEYITDTQYF

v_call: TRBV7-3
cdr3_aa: CASSLEGGDRIHTEAFF

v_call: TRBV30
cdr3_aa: CAWSGLVNEQFF

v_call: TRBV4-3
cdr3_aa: CASSQGTGESYNSPLHF

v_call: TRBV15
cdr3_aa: CATSSYRENSPLHF

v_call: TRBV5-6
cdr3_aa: CASSLVGQATSPLHF

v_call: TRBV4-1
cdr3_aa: CASSTTQYNEQFF

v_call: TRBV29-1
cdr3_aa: CSVVAGDYGYTF

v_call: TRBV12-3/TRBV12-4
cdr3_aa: CASSLGDRGTEAFF

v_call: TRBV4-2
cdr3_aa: CASRKGGGNTGELFF

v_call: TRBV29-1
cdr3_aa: CSVRDRLNTGELFF

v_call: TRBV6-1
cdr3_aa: CASSLSGTGDINTEAFF

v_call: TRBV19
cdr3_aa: CASTGTSGVGEQYF

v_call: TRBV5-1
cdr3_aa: CASSYNGGGTGELFF

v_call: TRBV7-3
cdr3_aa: CASSLKGGGAATQYF

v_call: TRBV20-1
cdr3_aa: CSASKLPGFTEAFF

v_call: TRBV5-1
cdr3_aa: CASSLEPGTAKETQYF

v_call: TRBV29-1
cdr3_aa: CSVEGGRGSTDTQYF

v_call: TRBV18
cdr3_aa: CASSPAGRTDQTLHF

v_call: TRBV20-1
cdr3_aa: CSARVLPEAFF

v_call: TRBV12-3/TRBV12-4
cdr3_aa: CASRGTSGSDTQYF

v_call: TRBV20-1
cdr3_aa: CSARDLFDTDTQYF

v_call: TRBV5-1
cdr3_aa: CASRETGNTEAFF

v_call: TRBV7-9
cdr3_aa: CASVDSGTVQETQYF